This TCR beta chain was profiled in a study of hypomethylating agent response in myelodysplastic syndrome. T-cell subsets were not sorted; bulk bone marrow was analyzed. The CDR3 is 16 residues long. The germline V gene has CDR1 SGHVS and CDR2 FNYEAQ. The V end lost 6 bases, the J end lost 0 bases, and 18 bases lay between the germline ends. Libraries were prepared by immunoSEQ multiplex PCR; TCRdb keeps only in-frame clonotypes and omits some of them. The top ten clones hold around 30% of a sample with around 4,700 clones, roughly 84% of them seen once. This clonotype was sampled from a human donor with myelodysplastic syndrome. The chain couples TRBV7-6 to TRBJ2-7; D is perhaps TRBD2 (7 bases). This specimen consisted of bone marrow, obtained before or after starting hypomethylating agent treatment for myelodysplastic syndrome (not recorded which). The CDR3, as DNA: TGTGCCAGCAGTCCGGGTGGGGGGGCCGTCTCCTACGAGCAGTACTTC. Its translation is CASSPGGGAVSYEQYF.